This TCR beta chain is drawn from a study of cytomegalovirus exposure and HLA in healthy donors. About the research overall: It was reported in a later analysis that the 120 or so validation repertoires used the same platform as the roughly 640 first-cohort repertoires.

Findings of the study overall: The classifier reportedly diagnosed cytomegalovirus status with high sensitivity and specificity. Specific recognition of CMV antigens was confirmed in vitro for a few chains (all CMV-associated).

It was the approximately 120-subject validation cohort, separate from the roughly 700-subject first cohort, to which the donors belonged. Remarks on this clone: Antigen: not known.

The protocol was immunoSEQ multiplex PCR, while the TCRdb copy is restricted to in-frame clones and leaves out a portion. The data show 130,000 to 150,000 clones, about four fifths seen once. The clonotype originates from a woman between 25 and 40 years old in good health and CMV-seronegative. The sequencing sample was made of PBMCs.

In DNA, the CDR3 is TGTGCCAGCAGGACCGGCACAGGGATCACCGGGGAGCTGTTTTTT. Translating it yields CASRTGTGITGELFF. The chain recombines TRBV27 with TRBJ2-2; D is perhaps TRBD1 (6 bases). CDR1 and CDR2 (germline): MNHEY, SMNVEV (reference sequence). Trimming cost V 6 bases and J 4 bases, with 15 bases left between them. The length of the CDR3 is 15 residues.